The 22 T cell receptor beta chains given below trace back to one sample, sequenced in a study of T cells in Graves' hyperthyroidism and ophthalmopathy (dated 2019 in TCRdb). To prepare the library, multiplex PCR was applied. Sequencer: Illumina HiSeq 2000. The TCR beta CDR3 regions were amplified from the RNA transcripts. The first round of RT-PCR for the TCR CDR3 was performed with the HTBI primer set and the Qiagen OneStep RT-PCR kit. Through fastp at Q25 and MiXCR, TCRdb rebuilt clones from the public reads, retaining in-frame beta chains. All rows with the same CDR3 protein become a single entry with the most common DNA and genes. For this sample there are 330,000 or so distinct CDR3 sequences; over 15% appear just once. The ten most abundant clones make up around a sixth of the sample. The sequenced sample was blood. These TCRs come from a middle-aged woman with Graves' ophthalmopathy.

This clonotype was seen many times. The rearrangement joins TRBV27 to TRBJ1-2; D call uncertain. This CDR3 spans 13 amino acids. Germline V gene lookup returns CDR1 MNHEY and CDR2 SMNVEV (reference sequence). The V gene lost 3 bases and the J gene lost 7 bases, with 12 bases spanning the gap. CDR3 DNA sequence: TGTGCCAGCAGTTTGGGGAGACAAACTGGCTACACCTTC. Its translation is CASSLGRQTGYTF.

About this clonotype itself: A much larger clonotype is one base distant, so this may be a read error. The chain carries TRBV7-2 and TRBJ1-2; D is ambiguous. The CDR3 length is 13 residues. Germline-derived CDR1 and CDR2 are SGHTA and FQGNSA. The V gene lost 4 bases and the J gene lost 3 bases, with 9 bases spanning the gap. The CDR3 here is CASSSRIDYGYTF. The CDR3 bases are TGTGCCAGCAGCTCTCGAATTGACTATGGCTACACCTTC.

This clonotype was seen many times. The rearrangement joins TRBV19 to TRBJ1-1; D is possibly TRBD1 (5 bases). V lost 1 base to trimming and J lost 4 bases, with 13 bases between them. Germline assignment: CDR1 LNHDA and CDR2 SQIVND (reference sequence). This CDR3 contains 15 residues. CDR3 sequence reads: CASSIAGPSGTEAFF. In DNA form, the CDR3 reads TGTGCCAGTAGTATAGCGGGACCTTCGGGCACTGAAGCTTTCTTT.

At least ten counts were recorded for this clonotype. The chain employs TRBV28 and TRBJ1-1; no firm D call. V lost 6 bases and J 0 bases, leaving 8 bases between the germline ends. From germline, CDR1 is MDHEN and CDR2 SYDVKM. The CDR3 consists of 13 residues. CDR3 DNA sequence: TGTGCCAGCAGCAAGAGGGTGAACACTGAAGCTTTCTTT. Its protein product is CASSKRVNTEAFF.

In this sample, this clonotype turned up many times. The chain employs TRBV7-2 and TRBJ1-1; 11 bases are a match to TRBD1. The J segment lost 1 base and the V segment lost 5 bases, leaving 15 bases of the junction unmatched. The CDR3 consists of 19 residues. The germline V gene encodes CDR1 SGHTA and CDR2 FQGNSA. CDR3: CASSLLRRTGGLSNTEAFF. CDR3 bases: TGTGCCAGCAGCCTTCTAAGGAGGACAGGGGGCTTGTCGAACACTGAAGCTTTCTTT.

This clonotype was observed many times. The chain carries TRBV6-5 and TRBJ2-7; D possibly matches TRBD1 or TRBD2 (5 bases each). Trimming took off 2 bases at V and 0 bases at J, with 14 bases between the two ends. In germline, CDR1 is MNHEY, CDR2 SVGAGI. CDR3 length equals 16 residues. The CDR3 protein is CASSYGASRSSYEQYF. DNA of the CDR3: TGTGCCAGCAGTTACGGGGCTAGCCGGAGCTCCTACGAGCAGTACTTC.

This clonotype was detected many times. The chain employs TRBV7-9 and TRBJ2-1, with 11 nucleotides matching TRBD2. The CDR3 consists of 16 residues. With V trimmed by 7 bases and J by 5 bases, 10 bases remained unmatched. From germline, CDR1 is SEHNR and CDR2 FQNEAQ (reference sequence). CDR3 coding DNA: TGTGCCAGCATCCCTTCCCTAGCGGGAGGCGACAATGAGCAGTTCTTC. It encodes CASIPSLAGGDNEQFF.

There are many counts of this clonotype. This chain joins TRBV25-1 and TRBJ1-1, with D uncertain. V lost 6 bases to trimming and J lost 1 base, with 12 bases between them. CDR1 is MGHDK and CDR2 is SYGVNS in the germline V gene. CDR3 length: 14 amino acids. The CDR3 sequence: CASRTIGANTEAFF. The CDR3, as DNA: TGTGCCAGCAGAACTATAGGAGCGAACACTGAAGCTTTCTTT.

This clonotype occurred many times. CDR3 residues: CASSEDSGGHTEAFF. CDR3 sequence (DNA): TGTGCCAGCAGTGAAGATTCAGGGGGGCACACTGAAGCTTTCTTT. The chain recombines TRBV6-1 with TRBJ1-1; 7 bases map to TRBD1. Germline V gives CDR1 MNHNS, CDR2 SASEGT. The CDR3 is 15 residues long. Trimming at V came to 1 base and at J to 3 bases, leaving 5 bases not matched to a gene.

The V and J genes are TRBV10-3 and TRBJ1-3; D gene unclear. The CDR3 has 16 residues. Trimming removed 1 base from V and 1 base from J, with 11 bases in between. CDR1 and CDR2 from the germline V gene are ENHRY and SYGVKD. For the CDR3, the DNA is TGTGCCATCAGTGAGTTCTGGGTTTCTTCTGGAAACACCATATATTTT. Protein sequence: CAISEFWVSSGNTIYF.

This clonotype occurred many times. The V gene is TRBV28, the J gene TRBJ2-7; D gene uncertain. V shed 6 bases and J shed 6 bases, with 15 bases lying between them. CDR1 MDHEN and CDR2 SYDVKM come from the germline V gene. CDR3 length: 13 amino acids. The CDR3: CASSLGPVSEQYF. The CDR3 DNA reads as TGTGCCAGCAGCTTGGGTCCAGTCTCCGAGCAGTACTTC.

This clonotype has a count of ten or more. The chain uses TRBV7-9 and TRBJ2-7; no definite D call. CDR3 length: 13 amino acids. Per the germline V gene, CDR1 is SEHNR and CDR2 is FQNEAQ (reference sequence). V lost 3 bases to trimming and J lost 0 bases, with 6 bases between them. The CDR3 DNA reads as TGTGCCAGCAGCTTTCCAAGCTCCTACGAGCAGTACTTC. Translating gives CASSFPSSYEQYF. Complete variable domain (other parts from reference TRBV7-9 and TRBJ2-7): DTGVSQNPRHKITKRGQNVTFRCDPISEHNRLYWYRQTLGQGPEFLTYFQNEAQLEKSRLLSDRFSAERPKGSFSTLEIQRTEQGDSAMYLCASSFPSSYEQYFGPGTRLTVT.

This clonotype has a count of ten or more. This rearrangement joins TRBV6-4 to TRBJ2-2, with 9 bases that match TRBD1. CDR3 length: 15 amino acids. V lost 2 bases and J lost 4; bases outside the gene matches: 2. Per the germline V gene, CDR1 is MRHNA and CDR2 is SNTAGT. The CDR3 loop is CASSDQTGGTGELFF. For the CDR3, the DNA is TGTGCCAGCAGTGACCAGACAGGGGGCACCGGGGAGCTGTTTTTT.

This clonotype was recorded at least ten times. The chain joins TRBV5-1 to TRBJ2-7; D tentatively fits TRBD1 or TRBD2 (5 bases each). The V end lost 1 base, the J end lost 0 bases, and 11 bases lay between the germline ends. The CDR3 consists of 15 residues. Germline CDR1 reads SGHRS; CDR2 reads YFSETQ. Here the CDR3 reads CASSLRGDRSYEQYF. For the CDR3, the DNA is TGCGCCAGCAGCTTGAGAGGGGACCGCTCCTACGAGCAGTACTTC.

In this sample, this clonotype turned up many times. Written as DNA, the CDR3 is TGTGCCAGCAGCTTTCATTTCGGACAGGGAAAGGACACTGAAGCTTTCTTT. Protein: CASSFHFGQGKDTEAFF. The chain recombines TRBV13 with TRBJ1-1, with 8 positions matching TRBD1. The CDR3 is 17 residues long. J was trimmed by 3 bases and V by 3 bases; bases with no gene match: 12. CDR1 and CDR2 from the germline V gene are PRHDT and FYEKMQ (reference sequence).

This clonotype was counted many times. The chain uses TRBV12-5 and TRBJ1-5; D perhaps matches TRBD1 (5 bases). V lost 1 base, J lost 0 bases, and 13 bases lay in between. This CDR3 contains 17 residues. Germline V CDR1 and CDR2: LGHNT, FRNRAP. The CDR3, as DNA: TGTGCTAGTGGTTTGGAAGTGGGGGTCCATAGCAATCAGCCCCAGCATTTT. Its translation is CASGLEVGVHSNQPQHF.

This clonotype showed up many times. The chain is built from TRBV20-1 and TRBJ2-7; 8 bases line up with TRBD1. The CDR3 extends over 13 amino acids. Germline loops: CDR1 DFQATT, CDR2 SNEGSKA (reference sequence). Trimming at V came to 6 bases and at J to 3 bases, leaving 7 bases not matched to a gene. The CDR3 DNA reads TGCAGTGCCAAGGGACAGGTAGACTACGAGCAGTACTTC. Its protein is CSAKGQVDYEQYF.

Many counts were recorded for this clonotype. The rearrangement uses TRBV7-8 and TRBJ2-5; possible D gene TRBD1, 5 bases. Germline CDR1 SGHVS, CDR2 FQNEAQ. Trimming shortened V by 1 base and J by 5 bases, and 14 bases separated the two germline ends. There are 15 residues in the CDR3. CDR3 coding DNA: TGTGCCAGCAGCTTAGTAAGACTTGCAGGGGAGACCCAGTACTTC. Amino acid sequence: CASSLVRLAGETQYF.

J is TRBJ2-6 and V is TRBV12-3 or TRBV12-4; 10 bases are a match to TRBD2. This CDR3 comprises 18 residues. The V and J ends lost 2 bases and 0 bases, in that order; junction bases with no gene match: 4. The CDR3 coding sequence is TGTGCCAGCAGTTTATCCCTAGCGGGAGACTCTGGGGCCAACGTCCTGACTTTC. This encodes CASSLSLAGDSGANVLTF.

This clonotype occurred many times. This sequence joins TRBV6-2 or TRBV6-3 and TRBJ1-5; no reliable D call. Trimming pared 8 bases from V and 7 bases from J, leaving 9 bases between. CDR3 length equals 11 residues. The germline gives CDR1 MNHEY, CDR2 SVGEGT. The CDR3 reads CASSGPQPQHF. CDR3 sequence (DNA): TGTGCCAGCTCCGGGCCACAGCCCCAGCATTTT.

This clonotype was detected ten times or more. The rearrangement uses TRBV30 and TRBJ1-1; D is possibly TRBD1 (5 bases). Germline CDR1 GTSNPN, CDR2 SVGIG (reference sequence). V was pared by 5 bases and J by 4 bases, with 8 bases between. CDR3 length: 11 residues. The CDR3 loop reads CAWDRVTEAFF. Written as DNA, the CDR3 is TGTGCCTGGGACAGAGTCACTGAAGCTTTCTTT.

This clonotype showed up many times. The gene calls are TRBV7-3 and TRBJ2-6; tentative D call: TRBD2 (5 bases). The germline V and J ends were trimmed by 7 bases and 4 bases, with 11 bases remaining between them. Germline CDR1 reads SGHTA; CDR2 reads FQGTGA. The CDR3 has 14 residues. CDR3 bases: TGTGCCAGCAAGAAGGGAGCAGGGGCCAACGTCCTGACTTTC. Its translation is CASKKGAGANVLTF.